This T cell receptor beta chain was observed in a study of molecular identifiers for immune sequencing clone quantification. This clonotype was seen only a few times. The CDR3 is made up of 15 amino acids. J lost 6 bases, V lost 4 bases, and 11 bases had no gene match. Germline CDR1 and CDR2: PRHDT and FYEKMQ (reference sequence). Preparation methods for the bulk TCR libraries were those previously described, with listed TCR primers. TCRdb reanalysed the PCR reads using MiXCR and keeps one entry per CDR3 protein. The sample shows 350,000 or so distinct CDR3 sequences, 20% to 25% of them seen only once. Sorted inputs of about 17,000 to 1,100,000 cells, with 10%, 30% or 50% RNA, yielded naive CD8 libraries.

Material: naive CD8+ T cells from blood, with Jurkat cell RNA spiked in. Subset specified: FACS-sorted CD8+CD4-CCR7+CD45RA+ naive T cells. J is TRBJ2-7 and V is TRBV13; 8 nucleotides agree with TRBD1. This TCR came from a human donor in good health. Some libraries in this study had Jurkat cell RNA spiked in. The CDR3 sequence is CASSSTGTGWFEQYF. DNA for the CDR3: TGTGCCAGCAGCTCGACCGGGACAGGCTGGTTCGAGCAGTACTTC.